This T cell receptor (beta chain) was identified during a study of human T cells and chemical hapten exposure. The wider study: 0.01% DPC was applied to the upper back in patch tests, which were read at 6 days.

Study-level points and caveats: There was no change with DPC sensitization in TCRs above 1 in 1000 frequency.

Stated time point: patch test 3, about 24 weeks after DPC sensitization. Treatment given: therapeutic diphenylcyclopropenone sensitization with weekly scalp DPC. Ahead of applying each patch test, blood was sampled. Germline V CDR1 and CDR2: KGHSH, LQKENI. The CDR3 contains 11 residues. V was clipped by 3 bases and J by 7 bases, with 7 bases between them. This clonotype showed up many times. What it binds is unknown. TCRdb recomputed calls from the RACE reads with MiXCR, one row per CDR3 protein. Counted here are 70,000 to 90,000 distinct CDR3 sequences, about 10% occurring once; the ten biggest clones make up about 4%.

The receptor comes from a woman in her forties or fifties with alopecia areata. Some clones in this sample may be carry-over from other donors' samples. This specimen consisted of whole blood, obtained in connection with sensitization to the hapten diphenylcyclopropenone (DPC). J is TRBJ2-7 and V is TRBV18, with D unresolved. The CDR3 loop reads CASSPMGEQYF. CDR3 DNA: TGTGCCAGCTCACCTATGGGGGAGCAGTACTTC.